Listed here is a single TCR beta chain. Its cognate antigen is unknown. These data originate in a study of shared clonotypes between healthy human individuals. Free of recent acute infections or vaccinations, the donors were healthy HIV-negative adults. CDR3 length equals 15 residues. CDR1 is SEHNR, CDR2 FQNEAQ, per germline (reference sequence). J was trimmed by 10 bases and V by 5 bases; bases with no gene match: 13. Using immunoSEQ multiplex PCR, the repertoire was profiled, and TCRdb retains in-frame clones only, with some absent. This table has some 1 million clones, about 74% appearing once. Study findings and constraints: Incomplete sequencing of sorted subsets was indicated by rarefaction despite large depth.

The clonotype was recovered from a man between 18 and 29 years old in good health. The sample was memory CD4+ T cells sorted from blood. Subset denoted: CD45RA-negative fraction. V is TRBV7-9 and J is TRBJ2-1; 8 nucleotides align to TRBD1. Here the CDR3 reads CASSVSRDRFEEQFF. Here the CDR3 DNA reads TGTGCCAGCAGCGTATCCCGGGACAGGTTTGAGGAGCAGTTCTTC. The full variable domain, its missing parts supplied by reference TRBV7-9 and TRBJ2-1, is DTGVSQNPRHKITKRGQNVTFRCDPISEHNRLYWYRQTLGQGPEFLTYFQNEAQLEKSRLLSDRFSAERPKGSFSTLEIQRTEQGDSAMYLCASSVSRDRFEEQFFGPGTRLTVL.